The clone carrying this TCR beta chain was seen ten or more times. Its antigen is still unknown. Study-wide findings and caveats: In terms of TCR gene usage, tumor memory CD4+ T cells clustered together with blood and lymph node memory CD4+ cells, as well as with lymph node naive CD4+ cells. The larger cohort examined one V-J beta rearrangement, not whole repertoires.

Full-length variable regions came from constant-region reverse primers plus semi-nested Nested Universal Primer A PCR. TCRdb redid the calling of the 5' RACE reads with MiXCR, one entry per CDR3 protein. The table includes about 40,000 distinct CDR3 sequences, 18% detected once. The CDR3 has 14 amino acids. CDR1 is DFQATT and CDR2 is SNEGSKA in the germline V gene (reference sequence). V dropped 2 bases and J dropped 8 bases, with 15 bases sitting between them. V gene TRBV20-1 combines with J gene TRBJ1-4; D unclear. Sequenced sample: naive CD4+ T cells sorted from a lymph node. Specified subset: naive CD4+ T cells, CD4+CD45RA+CD25-. This TCR was sampled from a female donor with breast cancer. CDR3 sequence (DNA): TGCAGTGCTAGATCGGATCCTGCCGACGAAAAACTGTTTTTT. It codes for CSARSDPADEKLFF.